These 8 T cell receptor beta chains came from one sample sequenced in a study of blood T cells in healthy people across ages. The authors ran a second PCR of roughly 6 to 12 cycles using a sample-barcoded 5' primer and a J-beta primer mix. TCRdb re-analysed the 5' RACE reads in MiXCR, keeping a single row per CDR3 protein. The table lists roughly 800,000 distinct CDR3 sequences, under 40% of them singletons, with over 10% in the top ten. Sequencing was done on a sample of blood. These receptors came from a man younger than 35 in good health.

The chain combines TRBV10-3 with TRBJ2-1; D unclear. The V gene lost 6 bases and the J gene lost 9 bases, with 15 bases spanning the gap. Germline values: CDR1 ENHRY, CDR2 SYGVKD. The CDR3 sequence is 13 residues long. CDR3 sequence (DNA): TGTGCCATCAGCCCCTCCCCGGACGGTGAGCAGTTCTTC. This sequence encodes CAISPSPDGEQFF.

This clonotype occurred many times. The chain combines TRBV15 with TRBJ2-2; D unresolved. Germline CDR1 LNHNV, CDR2 YYDKDF (reference sequence). The ends were cut back, 0 bases at V and 4 bases at J, with 9 bases in the middle. This CDR3 is 15 amino acids long. CDR3 DNA sequence: TGTGCCACCAGCAGAGATCTTGGGGTCACCGGGGAGCTGTTTTTT. Its translation is CATSRDLGVTGELFF.

The rearrangement links TRBV7-9 to TRBJ2-1, with a weak D call TRBD1 (5 bases). Deletions cut 3 bases from V and 7 bases from J, with 13 bases between. From germline, CDR1 is SEHNR and CDR2 FQNEAQ (reference sequence). The CDR3 runs 14 residues. The CDR3 bases are TGTGCCAGCAGCTTGGGGTCAGGGCTGAATGAGCAGTTCTTC. It yields the protein CASSLGSGLNEQFF. The whole variable domain, filled in from reference TRBV7-9 and TRBJ2-1, reads DTGVSQNPRHKITKRGQNVTFRCDPISEHNRLYWYRQTLGQGPEFLTYFQNEAQLEKSRLLSDRFSAERPKGSFSTLEIQRTEQGDSAMYLCASSLGSGLNEQFFGPGTRLTVL.

The V call is TRBV7-2, the J call TRBJ2-7; D might be TRBD2 (7 bases). The CDR3 runs 15 residues. The V end lost 1 base, the J end lost 6 bases, and 16 bases lay between the germline ends. Germline V CDR1 and CDR2: SGHTA, FQGNSA. The CDR3 bases are TGTGCCAGCAGCTTAGTTTTCGGGGGGCTGAGCGAGCAGTACTTC. The encoded protein is CASSLVFGGLSEQYF.

The chain employs TRBV25-1 and TRBJ1-2, with D hard to call. The CDR3 runs to 14 residues. Germline V CDR1 and CDR2: MGHDK, SYGVNS. V was shortened by 0 bases and J by 8 bases, with 13 bases between the two germline ends. The CDR3 bases are TGTGCCAGCAGTGAATATCAACGCGAAAGGGGCTACACCTTC. Its protein is CASSEYQRERGYTF.

V is TRBV7-8 and J is TRBJ2-3, with D uncertain. Trimming cost V 2 bases and J 6 bases, with 9 bases left between them. This CDR3 spans 13 amino acids. Germline values: CDR1 SGHVS, CDR2 FQNEAQ. CDR3 protein: CASSLFGLDTQYF. In nucleotides, the CDR3 is TGTGCCAGCAGCTTATTTGGCCTCGATACGCAGTATTTT. Based on the CDR3 plus reference TRBV7-8 and TRBJ2-3, the full variable domain is GAGVSQSPRYKVAKRGQDVALRCDPISGHVSLFWYQQALGQGPEFLTYFQNEAQLDKSGLPSDRFFAERPEGSVSTLKIQRTQQEDSAVYLCASSLFGLDTQYFGPGTRLTVL.

This chain links TRBV12-3 or TRBV12-4 with TRBJ2-3; D not resolved. V was shortened by 5 bases and J by 10 bases, with 16 bases between the two germline ends. This CDR3 is built from 13 residues. This CDR3 is CASSPNTRVPQYF. CDR3 bases: TGTGCCAGCAGTCCCAATACTCGGGTCCCGCAGTATTTT.

Only a few counts were recorded for this clonotype. The chain links TRBV14 to TRBJ1-2; D gene ambiguous. The germline gives CDR1 SGHDN, CDR2 FVKESK. Trimming pared 2 bases from V and 4 bases from J, leaving 14 bases between. This CDR3 has 15 residues. CDR3 DNA: TGTGCCAGCAGCCAATTTAAAGGGCGTACCTATGGCTACACCTTC. Its translation is CASSQFKGRTYGYTF.